These 27 T cell receptor beta chains share one sample of origin, sequenced in a study of neurological immune-mediated disorders. From the 5' RACE reads, TCRdb called clonotypes with MiXCR, one entry per CDR3 protein. The sample carries about 66,000 distinct CDR3 sequences, 5.2% recorded once. Sequenced: PBMCs. The receptors shown here come from a woman in her 30s with multiple sclerosis.

This sequence joins TRBV20-1 and TRBJ1-1; 9 nucleotides match TRBD1. There are 15 residues in the CDR3. V shed 1 base and J 3 bases; nucleotides not matched to a gene: 6. Germline CDR1 is DFQATT and CDR2 is SNEGSKA (reference sequence). The CDR3 region has the DNA TGCAGTGCTAGAGCACCTGACAGGGGGGACACTGAAGCTTTCTTT. Translation: CSARAPDRGDTEAFF.

This clonotype has ten or more counts. CDR3 nucleotides: TGTGCCAGCAGTTTAAGAGGAGAAACCCTGTATGGCTACACCTTC. Residues: CASSLRGETLYGYTF. The chain recombines TRBV12-3 or TRBV12-4 with TRBJ1-2; D is unclear. The CDR3 contains 15 residues. V dropped 2 bases and J dropped 5 bases, with 15 bases sitting between them.

The J gene is TRBJ2-7, the V gene TRBV7-9; TRBD1 is a possible D gene (6 bases). Germline assignment: CDR1 SEHNR and CDR2 FQNEAQ (reference sequence). This CDR3 is built from 13 residues. Trimming removed 1 base at V and 3 bases at J, with 7 bases between. DNA for the CDR3: TGTGCCAGCAGCTTAGGACAGGACTACGAGCAGTACTTC. Translating it yields CASSLGQDYEQYF.

This clonotype has a count of ten or more. The genes are TRBV7-9 and TRBJ2-5; 10 bases line up with TRBD1. V dropped 5 bases and J dropped 1; count of bases not matched to a gene: 4. CDR1 is SEHNR, CDR2 FQNEAQ, per germline (reference sequence). The CDR3 consists of 15 residues. As DNA, the CDR3 is TGTGCCAGCAGCCCGGGACAGGGGATCCAAGAGACCCAGTACTTC. Its translation: CASSPGQGIQETQYF.

This clonotype appeared many times. Sequence at one end of the junction differs from germline and may be a read error. This chain links TRBV20-1 with TRBJ1-6; the match to TRBD1 covers 11 bases. Germline lookup yields CDR1 DFQATT and CDR2 SNEGSKA (reference sequence). CDR3 size: 16 residues. The chain's CDR3 is CSARAGQGAQNSPLNF. In DNA, the CDR3 is TGCAGTGCTAGGGCAGGACAGGGGGCGCAAAATTCACCCCTCAACTTT.

This clonotype showed up just a few times. This CDR3 fails to terminate in the conserved phenylalanine or tryptophan, so it likely reflects a read error. V gene TRBV20-1 combines with J gene TRBJ1-1; possible D gene TRBD1, 6 bases. V lost 6 bases to trimming and J lost 5 bases, with 16 bases between them. The CDR3 spans 13 residues. The germline V gene encodes CDR1 DFQATT and CDR2 SNEGSKA (reference sequence). The CDR3 loop reads CSAQETGRTEAFN. CDR3 nucleotides: TGCAGTGCCCAAGAAACAGGGCGGACTGAAGCTTTCAAT.

This clonotype was found many times. The genes are TRBV28 and TRBJ2-3, with TRBD1 as a possible D gene (6 bases). The CDR3 is 14 amino acids. V was clipped by 2 bases and J by 3 bases, with 9 bases between them. Germline V gene lookup returns CDR1 MDHEN and CDR2 SYDVKM. Here the CDR3 DNA reads TGTGCCAGCAGTTTAGAGGGGGTTACAGATACGCAGTATTTT. This translates into CASSLEGVTDTQYF.

This clonotype has ten or more counts. The rearrangement links TRBV3-1 to TRBJ1-4; D is uncertain. Between the trimmed V and J ends, which lost 2 bases and 0 bases, there was a span of 10 bases. The CDR3 sequence is 16 residues long. Germline CDR1 reads LGHDT; CDR2 reads YNNKEL (reference sequence). Here the CDR3 reads CASSQRHSATNEKLFF. CDR3 coding DNA: TGTGCCAGCAGCCAACGCCACAGTGCAACTAATGAAAAACTGTTTTTT.

The genes are TRBV12-3 or TRBV12-4 and TRBJ1-1, with a tentative D call TRBD1 (5 bases). The CDR3 covers 12 residues. The V and J ends lost 6 bases and 11 bases respectively, with 16 bases between them. This CDR3 is CASSHDRAVAFF. The CDR3 coding sequence is TGTGCCAGCAGCCACGACAGAGCCGTCGCTTTCTTT.

This clonotype was counted ten times or more. J is TRBJ2-1 and V is TRBV9; D may be TRBD2 (7 bases). Germline V CDR1 and CDR2: SGDLS, YYNGEE. The CDR3 length is 15 residues. V dropped 0 bases and J dropped 1 base, with 8 bases sitting between them. The CDR3 reads CASSVEGGSYNEQFF. CDR3 sequence (DNA): TGTGCCAGCAGCGTAGAGGGGGGGTCCTACAATGAGCAGTTCTTC.

V is TRBV7-9 and J is TRBJ2-1, with 7 bases matching TRBD2. CDR1 and CDR2 from the germline V gene are SEHNR and FQNEAQ (reference sequence). CDR3 length: 17 amino acids. With 4 bases clipped from V and 8 bases from J, the junction kept 17 bases outside the gene matches. As DNA, the CDR3 is TGTGCCAGCAGCTCCTACGGGGCGGCGGCGGGGGTGGATGAGCAGTTCTTC. Protein: CASSSYGAAAGVDEQFF.

The table lists this clonotype with many counts. At one end, the junction sequence differs from germline, possibly due to a read error. This sequence joins TRBV5-5 and TRBJ1-5; D may be TRBD1 (5 bases). Germline-derived CDR1 and CDR2 are SGHKS and YYEKEE (reference sequence). This CDR3 comprises 16 residues. The CDR3 here is CASSRLGDVRNQPQNF. DNA of the CDR3: TGTGCCAGCAGCCGTCTCGGGGACGTCCGGAACCAGCCCCAGAATTTT.

This clonotype was seen at least ten times. Written as DNA, the CDR3 is TGTGCCAGCAGCCAAGTGTTGAGCGGGGGGCATCAAGAGACCCAGTACTTC. It encodes CASSQVLSGGHQETQYF. V gene TRBV3-1 combines with J gene TRBJ2-5; 9 bases match TRBD2. After removal of 1 base from V and 2 bases from J, the junction contained 8 bases not matched to a gene. The CDR3 runs to 17 residues. In germline, CDR1 is LGHDT, CDR2 YNNKEL (reference sequence).

This clonotype turned up a few times. The chain uses TRBV19 and TRBJ2-1, with D hard to call. This CDR3 is built from 10 residues. CDR1 is LNHDA and CDR2 is SQIVND in the germline V gene (reference sequence). This CDR3 is CAGPLDEQFF. CDR3 bases: TGTGCAGGACCCCTGGATGAGCAGTTCTTC. The full variable domain, in which reference TRBV19 and TRBJ2-1 provide the parts outside the CDR3, is DGGITQSPKYLFRKEGQNVTLSCEQNLNHDAMYWYRQDPGQGLRLIYYSQIVNDFQKGDIAEGYSVSREKKESFPLTVTSAQKNPTAFYLCAGPLDEQFFGPGTRLTVL.

Concerning this clonotype: The junction differs from germline at one of its ends, possibly a read error. This sequence joins TRBV11-2 and TRBJ1-1; tentatively, D is TRBD1 (5 bases). The CDR3 runs to 13 residues. Germline-derived CDR1 and CDR2 are SGHAT and FQNNGV. The CDR3 nucleotides are TGTGCCAGCAGCCTGGCTGGGGGAACTGAAGATTTCTTT. Protein sequence: CASSLAGGTEDFF.

This clonotype came up many times. J is TRBJ2-2 and V is TRBV5-1; TRBD2 agrees at 9 bases. This CDR3 is 15 amino acids long. The ends lost 0 bases at V and 4 bases at J; junction bases unmatched: 1. Per the germline V gene, CDR1 is SGHRS and CDR2 is YFSETQ. CDR3 nucleotide sequence: TGCGCCAGCAGCTTGGCTAGCGGGACCACCGGGGAGCTGTTTTTT. It codes for CASSLASGTTGELFF. The whole variable domain, remainder taken from reference TRBV5-1 and TRBJ2-2, is KAGVTQTPRYLIKTRGQQVTLSCSPISGHRSVSWYQQTPGQGLQFLFEYFSETQRNKGNFPGRFSGRQFSNSRSEMNVSTLELGDSALYLCASSLASGTTGELFFGEGSRLTVL.

This clonotype was recorded at least ten times. The chain joins TRBV27 to TRBJ1-2; D not certain. Trimming removed 5 bases at V and 8 bases at J, with 9 bases between. The V gene's germline CDR1 is MNHEY and CDR2 SMNVEV (reference sequence). This CDR3 has 11 residues. CDR3 coding DNA: TGTGCCAGCAGTACAGCGAGGGGCTACACCTTC. It encodes CASSTARGYTF.

In its sample, this clonotype was seen a few times. The V gene is TRBV6-5, the J gene TRBJ2-7, with D perhaps TRBD1 (6 bases). Germline values: CDR1 MNHEY, CDR2 SVGAGI. V lost 2 bases and J lost 0, with 11 bases in between. The CDR3 is 15 residues long. CDR3 sequence: CASSYRVGASYEQYF. Here the CDR3 DNA reads TGTGCCAGCAGTTACAGGGTGGGGGCCTCCTACGAGCAGTACTTC.

There are many counts of this clonotype. V is TRBV3-1 and J is TRBJ2-6; no clear D. V shed 5 bases and J shed 3 bases, with 5 bases lying between them. Germline CDR1 and CDR2: LGHDT and YNNKEL (reference sequence). The CDR3 length is 13 residues. CDR3 sequence (DNA): TGTGCCAGCAGCTCGTATGGGGCCAACGTCCTGACTTTC. Protein product: CASSSYGANVLTF.

The table lists this clonotype with many counts. V is TRBV4-2 and J is TRBJ2-3, with 9 bases identical to TRBD2. The CDR3 consists of 19 residues. Trimming removed 0 bases from V and 2 bases from J; junction bases left unmatched: 12. Germline V gene sequence: CDR1 LGHNA, CDR2 YNFKEQ. Here the CDR3 reads CASSQDPAGSGRSTDTQYF. In DNA, the CDR3 is TGTGCCAGCAGCCAAGATCCCGCGGGTAGCGGGAGATCCACAGATACGCAGTATTTT.

The sample holds many counts of this clonotype. V gene TRBV5-1 combines with J gene TRBJ2-5, with 9 bases matching TRBD2. The CDR3 has 15 residues. CDR1 and CDR2 from the germline V gene are SGHRS and YFSETQ. V lost 4 bases to trimming and J lost 1 base; unmatched junction nucleotides: 5. CDR3 region: CASSARLAVQETQYF. As DNA, the CDR3 is TGCGCCAGCAGCGCACGACTAGCGGTCCAAGAGACCCAGTACTTC. Complete variable domain (other parts from reference TRBV5-1 and TRBJ2-5): KAGVTQTPRYLIKTRGQQVTLSCSPISGHRSVSWYQQTPGQGLQFLFEYFSETQRNKGNFPGRFSGRQFSNSRSEMNVSTLELGDSALYLCASSARLAVQETQYFGPGTRLLVL.

At least ten counts were recorded for this clonotype. The J gene is TRBJ1-1, the V gene TRBV28; maybe TRBD1 (5 bases). With 4 bases removed from V and 0 bases from J, the gap between germline ends came to 6 bases. The CDR3 contains 13 residues. In germline, CDR1 is MDHEN, CDR2 SYDVKM. The CDR3 DNA sequence: TGTGCCAGCAGTTCCAGGGTGAACACTGAAGCTTTCTTT. Residues: CASSSRVNTEAFF.

This clonotype was found many times. This sequence joins TRBV4-1 and TRBJ2-5; D might be TRBD1 (6 bases). The CDR3 is made up of 15 amino acids. The V end lost 2 bases, the J end lost 2 bases, and 12 bases lay between the germline ends. CDR1 is MGHRA and CDR2 is YSYEKL in the germline V gene. This CDR3 reads CASSQPDRTQETQYF. For the CDR3, the DNA is TGCGCCAGCAGCCAACCGGACAGAACTCAAGAGACCCAGTACTTC.

The V call is TRBV5-1, the J call TRBJ1-1, with no clear D. The V end lost 1 base, the J end lost 7 bases, and 11 bases lay between the germline ends. Germline V gives CDR1 SGHRS, CDR2 YFSETQ. The CDR3 is 13 amino acids. CDR3 region: CASSLYAGFEAFF. The CDR3 bases are TGCGCCAGCAGCTTGTATGCTGGGTTTGAAGCTTTCTTT.

This clonotype has more than one count but fewer than ten. The chain employs TRBV5-6 and TRBJ1-2; D remains unclear. The germline V and J ends were trimmed by 1 base and 6 bases, with 13 bases remaining between them. Germline CDR1 SGHDT, CDR2 YYEEEE. CDR3 length equals 14 residues. The CDR3 protein is CASSLIIPSDGYTF. CDR3 coding DNA: TGTGCCAGCAGCTTGATCATACCTTCCGATGGCTACACCTTC.

This clonotype has a handful of counts. The V and J genes are TRBV5-1 and TRBJ1-5; D ambiguous. V was cut by 1 base and J by 0 bases, with 5 bases left in between. Germline CDR1 reads SGHRS; CDR2 reads YFSETQ. CDR3 size: 14 residues. The CDR3 loop is CASSLRGSNQPQHF. CDR3 coding DNA: TGCGCCAGCAGCTTGCGGGGTAGCAATCAGCCCCAGCATTTT.

This clonotype appeared many times. V and J are TRBV5-1 and TRBJ1-2, with D maybe TRBD1 (6 bases). The germline CDR1 and CDR2 sequences are SGHRS and YFSETQ. V lost 3 bases and J lost 4, with 13 bases in between. The CDR3 runs to 14 residues. DNA for the CDR3: TGCGCCAGCAGCTCCGAGGGGGTTAGCTATGGCTACACCTTC. This translates into CASSSEGVSYGYTF.